This T cell receptor beta chain was identified during a study of OX40 agonist ivuxolimab in advanced cancers. In its sample, this clone was seen a few times. V lost 0 bases and J 2 bases, leaving 5 bases between the germline ends. The CDR3 runs to 13 residues. Germline V gene data show CDR1 as MNHGY and CDR2 as SAAAGT. Profiled with immunoSEQ multiplex PCR; TCRdb holds only in-frame clones, not every one. The sample has about 48,000 clones, around nine tenths seen once; the top ten hold 10%. The J gene is TRBJ2-7, the V gene TRBV6-8; D is unresolved. This clonotype originated in an adult with an advanced solid tumor such as melanoma, head and neck, liver or kidney cancer. Specimen: CD4+ or CD8+ T cells sorted from blood, collected in a trial of the OX40 agonist ivuxolimab. DNA of the CDR3: TGTGCCAGCAGTTACTCGATAGCCTACGAGCAGTACTTC. It specifies CASSYSIAYEQYF.